This TCR beta chain was sequenced during a study of early T cells in non-severe SARS-CoV-2 infection. In the library, individual cDNA molecules carried attached unique molecular identifiers. TCRdb reanalysed the 5' RACE reads using MiXCR and keeps one entry per CDR3 protein. Of tens of thousands of distinct CDR3 sequences detected, about 6% appear once; the ten largest clones hold around 21%. With 5 bases clipped from V and 0 bases from J, the junction kept 2 bases outside the gene matches. The CDR3 is 15 amino acids. Germline V gene sequence: CDR1 SGHVS, CDR2 FNYEAQ. This chain connects TRBV7-6 to TRBJ2-1; 9 bases agree with TRBD2. Material: whole blood, obtained at baseline. The source is an adult who was a healthcare worker with PCR-confirmed SARS-CoV-2 infection or an uninfected control (not recorded which). CDR3 sequence reads: CASSVSGSSYNEQFF. CDR3 in DNA: TGTGCCAGCAGCGTTAGCGGGAGCTCCTACAATGAGCAGTTCTTC. The full variable domain, its missing parts supplied by reference TRBV7-6 and TRBJ2-1, is GAGVSQSPRYKVTKRGQDVALRCDPISGHVSLYWYRQALGQGPEFLTYFNYEAQQDKSGLPNDRFSAERPEGSISTLTIQRTEQRDSAMYRCASSVSGSSYNEQFFGPGTRLTVL.